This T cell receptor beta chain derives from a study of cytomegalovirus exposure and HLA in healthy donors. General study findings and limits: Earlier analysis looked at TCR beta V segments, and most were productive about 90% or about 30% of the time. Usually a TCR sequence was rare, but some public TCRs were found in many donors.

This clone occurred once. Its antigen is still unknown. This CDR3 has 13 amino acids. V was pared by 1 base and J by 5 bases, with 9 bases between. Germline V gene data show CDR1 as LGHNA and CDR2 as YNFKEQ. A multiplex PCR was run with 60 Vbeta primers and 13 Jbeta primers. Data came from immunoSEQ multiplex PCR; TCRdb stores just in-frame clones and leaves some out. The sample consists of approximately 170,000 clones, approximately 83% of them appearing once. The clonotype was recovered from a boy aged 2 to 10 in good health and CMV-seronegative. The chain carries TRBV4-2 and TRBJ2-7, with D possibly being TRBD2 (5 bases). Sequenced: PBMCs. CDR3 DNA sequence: TGTGCCAGCAGCCAAGCCCCCGGGGACGAGCAGTACTTC. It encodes CASSQAPGDEQYF.